This T cell receptor (beta chain) derives from a study of OX40 agonist ivuxolimab in advanced cancers. Across the study: The dose of intravenous ivuxolimab that patients received every 2 weeks ranged from 0.01 to 10 mg/kg.

With respect to this clone: What it binds is not known.

The table came from immunoSEQ multiplex PCR; TCRdb's copy has only in-frame clones and leaves some out. The table has about 35,000 clones, around 84% seen once. This CDR3 is built from 15 residues. The V end lost 2 bases, the J end lost 0 bases, and 9 bases lay between the germline ends. Germline V gene data show CDR1 as SGHTA and CDR2 as FQGNSA. Study results and caveats: CD8+ T cells averaged more expanded clones than CD4+. Certain nonresponders additionally had low normalized T-cell clonal expansion.

This sequence originates from an adult with an advanced solid tumor such as melanoma, head and neck, liver or kidney cancer. Sequencing used CD4+ or CD8+ T cells sorted from blood, obtained in a trial of the OX40 agonist ivuxolimab. The chain employs TRBV7-2 and TRBJ2-3, with unresolved D. CDR3 sequence reads: CASSLTAYSTDTQYF. CDR3 DNA: TGTGCCAGCAGCTTAACAGCCTATAGCACAGATACGCAGTATTTT.